Listed here are 14 T cell receptor beta chains from one sample, sequenced in a study of breast tumors, draining lymph nodes, adjacent tissues. The lymph nodes were axillary draining lymph nodes from breast cancer patients. TCRdb re-called the multiplex PCR reads through MiXCR, storing one row per CDR3 protein. The sample contains about 130,000 distinct CDR3 sequences, 15% to 20% of which appear only once. Input material: axillary lymph node tissue. These receptors came from a female donor with breast cancer. Some clones in this sample may be carry-over from other donors' samples.

Many counts were recorded for this clonotype. This chain connects TRBV5-1 to TRBJ2-1; 7 bases are shared with TRBD2. The ends lost 0 bases at V and 3 bases at J; junction bases unmatched: 0. Looked up from germline, CDR1 is SGHRS and CDR2 is YFSETQ. The CDR3 runs 14 residues. CDR3 coding DNA: TGCGCCAGCAGCTTGGGGGACTACTACAATGAGCAGTTCTTC. Translation gives CASSLGDYYNEQFF.

In this sample, this clonotype turned up many times. The rearrangement links TRBV5-1 to TRBJ2-3, with 11 bases aligning to TRBD2. Looked up from germline, CDR1 is SGHRS and CDR2 is YFSETQ. V trimming: 3 bases; J trimming: 1 base; junction bases outside the gene matches: 7. The CDR3 is 17 amino acids. The CDR3 nucleotides are TGCGCCAGCAGCTCGAGCACTAGCGGGAGTGGCACAGATACGCAGTATTTT. As protein: CASSSSTSGSGTDTQYF.

This clonotype was seen at least ten times. The gene calls are TRBV12-3 or TRBV12-4 and TRBJ2-5; no reliable D call. V was trimmed by 4 bases and J by 4 bases, leaving 4 bases between them. CDR3 length: 11 residues. The CDR3 DNA is TGTGCCAGCAGTTCGTCAGAGACCCAGTACTTC. It translates to CASSSSETQYF.

This clonotype has ten or more counts. The CDR3 DNA is TGTGCCAGCAGCTTATTCTTAGGAAACAATGAGCAGTTCTTC. Encoded protein: CASSLFLGNNEQFF. The rearrangement links TRBV7-9 to TRBJ2-1; no reliable D call. From germline, CDR1 is SEHNR and CDR2 FQNEAQ (reference sequence). The V and J ends lost 2 bases and 5 bases respectively, with 10 bases between them. The CDR3 contains 14 residues.

This clonotype has ten or more counts. Here the CDR3 DNA reads TGCAGCGTTGAGGAAGAAGGACTAGCTTTCGATGAGCAGTTCTTC. The encoded protein is CSVEEEGLAFDEQFF. The chain carries TRBV29-1 and TRBJ2-1; 8 nucleotides line up with TRBD2. The germline V gene has CDR1 SQVTM and CDR2 ANQGSEA. The CDR3 has 15 residues. The J segment lost 8 bases and the V segment lost 3 bases, leaving 12 bases of the junction unmatched.

There are a few counts of this clonotype. V gene TRBV7-9 combines with J gene TRBJ1-5; 7 bases map to TRBD1. This CDR3 is built from 14 residues. From germline, CDR1 is SEHNR and CDR2 FQNEAQ (reference sequence). Trimming at V came to 5 bases and at J to 5 bases, leaving 6 bases not matched to a gene. The CDR3 bases are TGTGCCAGCAGCCGCGGGACAGAGGATCAGCCCCAGCATTTT. Translated: CASSRGTEDQPQHF. The variable domain in full, completed from reference TRBV7-9 and TRBJ1-5, reads DTGVSQNPRHKITKRGQNVTFRCDPISEHNRLYWYRQTLGQGPEFLTYFQNEAQLEKSRLLSDRFSAERPKGSFSTLEIQRTEQGDSAMYLCASSRGTEDQPQHFGDGTRLSIL.

About this clonotype itself: The junction shows a germline mismatch at one end, possibly a read error. The genes are TRBV30 and TRBJ1-2; TRBD1 might be the D (6 bases). Germline CDR1 and CDR2: GTSNPN and SVGIG (reference sequence). The CDR3 runs to 16 residues. CDR3 residues: CAWTPRDIFRSGGYLF. The CDR3 DNA sequence: TGTGCCTGGACCCCCCGGGACATCTTTCGCTCGGGGGGCTACCTCTTC.

This clonotype appeared many times. J is TRBJ2-7 and V is TRBV7-2, with 8 bases matching TRBD2. With 3 bases clipped from V and 4 bases from J, the junction kept 8 bases outside the gene matches. Germline lookup yields CDR1 SGHTA and CDR2 FQGNSA. This CDR3 region has 15 residues. The CDR3 nucleotides are TGTGCCAGCAGCTTGTCCTTCGGGGGGGTTTACGAGCAGTACTTC. It encodes CASSLSFGGVYEQYF.

This clonotype came up many times. CDR3 in amino acids: CASSLGQSRDEQYF. In DNA form, the CDR3 reads TGTGCCAGCAGCTTAGGGCAGTCTCGCGACGAGCAGTACTTC. This rearrangement joins TRBV7-6 to TRBJ2-7; D uncertain. V lost 1 base, J lost 5 bases, and 12 bases lay in between. The germline V gene has CDR1 SGHVS and CDR2 FNYEAQ. The CDR3 runs 14 residues.

About this clonotype: A much larger clone is a single base away; this may be a read error. The V call is TRBV18, the J call TRBJ2-7; the match to TRBD2 covers 8 bases. This CDR3 region has 14 residues. Germline V CDR1 and CDR2: KGHSH, LQKENI. This chain's CDR3 is CASSPRGGLLERYF. As DNA, the CDR3 is TGTGCCAGCTCACCTCGGGGGGGACTTCTCGAGCGGTACTTC. The variable domain in full, with the rest retrieved from reference TRBV18 and TRBJ2-7, is NAGVMQNPRHLVRRRGQEARLRCSPMKGHSHVYWYRQLPEEGLKFMVYLQKENIIDESGMPKERFSAEFPKEGPSILRIQQVVRGDSAAYFCASSPRGGLLERYFGPGTRLTVT.

About this clonotype: A much larger clone sits a single nucleotide away, making a read error possible. Because it lacks the conserved phenylalanine or tryptophan at the end, this CDR3 is likely a read error. This chain joins TRBV28 and TRBJ2-1; tentatively, D is TRBD1 (6 bases). The CDR3 spans 16 residues. The V end lost 5 bases, the J end lost 0 bases, and 14 bases lay between the germline ends. CDR1 is MDHEN and CDR2 is SYDVKM in the germline V gene. The CDR3 sequence: CASSASGASSYNEQFS. CDR3 coding DNA: TGTGCCAGCAGTGCCTCAGGGGCCAGCTCCTACAATGAGCAGTTCTCC.

Ten or more counts support this clonotype. This sequence joins TRBV12-3 or TRBV12-4 and TRBJ2-1, with no clear D. Trimming pared 6 bases from V and 4 bases from J, leaving 10 bases between. The CDR3 extends over 13 amino acids. CDR3 coding DNA: TGTGCCAGCAGCCGTTCCGTTTACAATGAGCAGTTCTTC. Amino acids: CASSRSVYNEQFF.

On this clonotype: Just one base apart from a much larger clone, this may be a read error. The V call is TRBV10-3, the J call TRBJ2-2; D possibly corresponds to TRBD1 (6 bases). V was clipped by 5 bases and J by 2 bases, with 12 bases between them. CDR1 and CDR2 (germline): ENHRY, SYGVKD. The length of the CDR3 is 15 residues. CDR3 coding DNA: TGTGCCATCAGTCCCAGGACAGCAAACACCGGGGAGCTGTTTTTT. Residues: CAISPRTANTGELFF.

This clonotype has at least ten counts. This rearrangement joins TRBV20-1 to TRBJ2-7; 8 bases are a match to TRBD2. V dropped 4 bases and J dropped 6; count of bases not matched to a gene: 8. The CDR3 is 13 residues long. Germline lookup yields CDR1 DFQATT and CDR2 SNEGSKA (reference sequence). The CDR3 loop is CSAIPGLGLEQYF. The CDR3 DNA follows: TGCAGTGCTATACCGGGACTAGGCCTCGAGCAGTACTTC.